This is a list of T cell receptor beta chains from one sample in a study of blood T cell repertoires in COVID-19. Profiling relied on immunoSEQ multiplex PCR, and the TCRdb table lists in-frame clones only, not all of them. The sample has roughly 180,000 clones; roughly 79% are singletons. Sequencing input: peripheral blood. Receptor source: a woman in her 40s with COVID-19, enrolled during active disease. Both conserved end residues are part of each CDR3. D genes are given only for firm matches. Clone size appears in some rows only: once, few, many, or a class for an expanded clone.

CASSQQNRRDTQYF | TGTGCCAGCAGCCAACAGAATCGCAGGGATACGCAGTATTTT | . | . | TRBJ2-3 | TRBV3-1/TRBV3-2
CATSDPTYGGMDEQFF | TGTGCCACCAGTGACCCGACATACGGAGGGATGGATGAGCAGTTCTTC | . | few | TRBJ2-1 | TRBV24-1
CAWSVGGPGELFF | TGTGCCTGGAGTGTCGGGGGGCCCGGGGAGCTGTTTTTT | . | . | TRBJ2-2 | TRBV30
CAIRERDYGYTF | TGTGCCATCAGGGAGAGAGACTACGGCTACACCTTC | . | . | TRBJ1-2 | TRBV10-3
CASTSGGGEAFF | TGTGCCAGCACCTCTGGGGGAGGTGAAGCTTTCTTT | . | . | TRBJ1-1 | TRBV12-3/TRBV12-4
CASSPSGRAGNNEQFF | TGTGCCAGCAGCCCGAGCGGGAGGGCCGGAAACAATGAGCAGTTCTTC | TRBD2 | . | TRBJ2-1 | TRBV7-3
CASSFGLAGGPDEQFF | TGCGCCAGCAGCTTTGGACTAGCGGGAGGGCCTGATGAGCAGTTCTTC | TRBD2 | once | TRBJ2-1 | TRBV5-1
CASSYSYRETEQFF | TGTGCCAGCAGTTACTCGTACAGGGAGACTGAGCAGTTCTTC | . | . | TRBJ2-1 | TRBV6-5
CASSPRGPYEQYF | TGTGCCAGCTCACCCAGGGGACCCTACGAGCAGTACTTC | . | . | TRBJ2-7 | TRBV18
CASSLDSTGGQETQYF | TGTGCCAGCAGCTTAGATTCGACAGGGGGGCAAGAGACCCAGTACTTC | TRBD1 | once | TRBJ2-5 | TRBV11-2
CASSLLGLFRSPLHF | TGTGCCAGCAGTTTATTGGGCCTGTTCCGTTCACCCCTCCACTTT | . | . | TRBJ1-6 | TRBV27
CASSSLETQYF | TGTGCCAGCAGTTCCTTGGAGACCCAGTACTTC | . | . | TRBJ2-5 | TRBV6-5
CASSLSGTGASYEQYF | TGTGCCAGCAGCTTAAGTGGGACAGGCGCATCCTACGAGCAGTACTTC | TRBD1 | medium-sized | TRBJ2-7 | TRBV7-2
CSVRTVDGYTF | TGCAGCGTCAGGACAGTCGATGGCTACACCTTC | . | . | TRBJ1-2 | TRBV29-1
CASKVGTFFGNTIYF | TGTGCCAGTAAAGTCGGGACATTTTTCGGAAACACCATATATTTT | . | few | TRBJ1-3 | TRBV19
CSSTDQLGAFF | TGCAGCTCGACAGACCAACTTGGCGCTTTCTTT | . | . | TRBJ1-1 | TRBV29-1
CSARGGASGNTIYF | TGCAGCGCCCGGGGGGGCGCCTCTGGAAACACCATATATTTT | . | . | TRBJ1-3 | TRBV29-1
CASSLPPGTSYEQYF | TGTGCCAGCAGCTTACCCCCGGGGACTTCATACGAGCAGTACTTC | . | . | TRBJ2-7 | TRBV7-8
CASSPFYYGYTF | TGTGCCAGCAGCCCTTTTTACTATGGCTACACCTTC | . | . | TRBJ1-2 | TRBV5-8
CASSDRDGPQHF | TGTGCCAGCAGTGACAGGGATGGGCCCCAGCATTTT | . | . | TRBJ1-5 | TRBV2
CASKTGDVTEAFF | TGTGCCAGTAAGACAGGGGATGTCACTGAAGCTTTCTTT | TRBD1 | . | TRBJ1-1 | TRBV7-9
CASSLCPTGTNSPLHF | TGTGCCAGCAGCTTATGCCCGACAGGTACTAATTCACCCCTCCACTTT | . | once | TRBJ1-6 | TRBV7-4
CASSPLAGVGNEQFF | TGTGCCAGCAGTCCTCTAGCGGGAGTTGGTAATGAGCAGTTCTTC | TRBD2 | . | TRBJ2-1 | TRBV6-5
CASSSDPNTGELFF | TGTGCCAGTAGCTCAGATCCGAACACCGGGGAGCTGTTTTTT | . | . | TRBJ2-2 | TRBV19
CASTAGAANTGELFF | TGTGCCAGCACAGCGGGAGCGGCGAACACCGGGGAGCTGTTTTTT | TRBD2 | few | TRBJ2-2 | TRBV6-5
CASLTRGGLNTEAFF | TGTGCCAGTCTCACAAGAGGGGGCTTGAACACTGAAGCTTTCTTT | TRBD1 | . | TRBJ1-1 | TRBV19
CASSEATPSGANVLTF | TGTGCCAGCAGTGAAGCAACTCCATCTGGGGCCAACGTCCTGACTTTC | . | . | TRBJ2-6 | TRBV6-1
CASRIFGTDIYGYTF | TGTGCCAGTAGAATATTCGGGACAGACATCTATGGCTACACCTTC | TRBD1 | . | TRBJ1-2 | TRBV19
CSVGSSPGQAREQFF | TGCAGCGTGGGAAGCTCACCGGGACAGGCGCGTGAGCAGTTCTTC | TRBD1 | . | TRBJ2-1 | TRBV29-1
CAWSRDGNTIYF | TGTGCCTGGAGTAGAGATGGAAACACCATATATTTT | . | . | TRBJ1-3 | TRBV30
CASRTRGGVTDTQYF | TGTGCCAGCAGGACACGGGGGGGCGTCACAGATACGCAGTATTTT | TRBD2 | . | TRBJ2-3 | TRBV2
CASSPKRGASTDTQYF | TGTGCCAGCAGCCCAAAGCGGGGGGCTAGCACAGATACGCAGTATTTT | TRBD2 | . | TRBJ2-3 | TRBV13
CASSLGGPYGYTF | TGTGCCAGCAGCTTGGGAGGGCCCTATGGCTACACCTTC | . | many | TRBJ1-2 | TRBV5-4
CASSPRGTGNTIYF | TGTGCCAGCAGCCCCCGAGGCACCGGAAACACCATATATTTT | . | . | TRBJ1-3 | TRBV5-4
CASSMSPGGFPEAFF | TGTGCCAGTAGTATGTCGCCAGGGGGCTTCCCTGAAGCTTTCTTT | TRBD1 | once | TRBJ1-1 | TRBV19
CATSDYTDQETQYF | TGTGCCACCAGTGATTATACAGATCAAGAGACCCAGTACTTC | . | . | TRBJ2-5 | TRBV24-1
CASSPPQGNEQFF | TGTGCCAGCTCACCGCCACAGGGGAATGAGCAGTTCTTC | TRBD1 | . | TRBJ2-1 | TRBV18
CASKAQVLTDTQYF | TGTGCCAGCAAAGCACAGGTCCTCACAGATACGCAGTATTTT | . | . | TRBJ2-3 | TRBV28
CATSDAGSSYNEQFF | TGTGCCACCAGCGACGCGGGATCGTCCTACAATGAGCAGTTCTTC | . | . | TRBJ2-1 | TRBV15
CASSSYSSNEAFF | TGTGCCAGCAGTTCCTATTCCTCCAATGAAGCTTTCTTT | . | . | TRBJ1-1 | TRBV27
CASSSQAGTEAFF | TGTGCCAGTAGTTCACAGGCGGGGACTGAAGCTTTCTTT | . | . | TRBJ1-1 | TRBV19
CASRRLAGQETQYF | TGTGCCAGCAGAAGACTAGCGGGTCAAGAGACCCAGTACTTC | TRBD2 | . | TRBJ2-5 | TRBV2
CASRHDQARSVGTGPQHF | TGTGCCAGTAGACACGACCAAGCAAGGTCTGTCGGTACAGGCCCCCAGCATTTT | . | few | TRBJ1-5 | TRBV19
CASSQDVQFQEAFF | TGTGCCAGCAGCCAAGATGTCCAGTTCCAGGAAGCTTTCTTT | . | . | TRBJ1-1 | TRBV4-2
CASRKDSYTGELFF | TGTGCCAGCAGGAAGGACAGTTACACCGGGGAGCTGTTTTTT | . | . | TRBJ2-2 | TRBV6-5
CASSLAGQNQPQHF | TGTGCCAGCAGCTTAGCGGGACAGAATCAGCCCCAGCATTTT | TRBD1 | . | TRBJ1-5 | TRBV7-2
CSVQGTAGNVLTF | TGCAGCGTTCAGGGGACAGCGGGCAACGTCCTGACTTTC | . | . | TRBJ2-6 | TRBV29-1
CASSLVVGQGAGYTF | TGTGCCAGCAGCTTAGTGGTCGGACAGGGGGCCGGCTACACCTTC | TRBD1 | . | TRBJ1-2 | TRBV11-2
CAIGQGANTGELFF | TGTGCCATCGGGCAGGGGGCTAACACCGGGGAGCTGTTTTTT | TRBD1 | . | TRBJ2-2 | TRBV10-3
CASSIARQSSPRAFF | TGTGCCAGTAGTATAGCAAGACAGTCCTCACCTCGAGCTTTCTTT | . | once | TRBJ1-1 | TRBV19
CATSGGGDTGELFF | TGTGCCACCAGCGGCGGGGGAGACACCGGGGAGCTGTTTTTT | TRBD2 | few | TRBJ2-2 | TRBV15
CASSGRLGQGGLWEQYF | TGTGCCAGCAGCGGGCGCCTGGGACAGGGAGGTTTGTGGGAGCAGTACTTC | TRBD1 | . | TRBJ2-7 | TRBV11-2
CASNRAAGGTDTQYF | TGTGCCAGTAATCGAGCGGCAGGGGGAACAGATACGCAGTATTTT | TRBD1 | many | TRBJ2-3 | TRBV19
CSARVGETQYF | TGCAGCGCCAGGGTGGGGGAGACCCAGTACTTC | . | . | TRBJ2-5 | TRBV29-1
CAWSLGQGLTDTQYF | TGTGCCTGGAGTCTGGGACAGGGACTCACAGATACGCAGTATTTT | TRBD1 | . | TRBJ2-3 | TRBV30